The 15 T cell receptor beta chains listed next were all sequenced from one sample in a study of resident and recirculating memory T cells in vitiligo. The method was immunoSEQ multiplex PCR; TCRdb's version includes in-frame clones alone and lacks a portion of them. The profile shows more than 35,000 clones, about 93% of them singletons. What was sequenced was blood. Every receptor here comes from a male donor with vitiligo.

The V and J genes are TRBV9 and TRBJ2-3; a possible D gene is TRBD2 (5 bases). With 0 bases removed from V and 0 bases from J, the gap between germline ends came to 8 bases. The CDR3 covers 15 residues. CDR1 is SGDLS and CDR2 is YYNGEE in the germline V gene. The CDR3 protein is CASSVVGASTDTQYF. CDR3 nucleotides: TGTGCCAGCAGCGTAGTGGGAGCTAGCACAGATACGCAGTATTTT.

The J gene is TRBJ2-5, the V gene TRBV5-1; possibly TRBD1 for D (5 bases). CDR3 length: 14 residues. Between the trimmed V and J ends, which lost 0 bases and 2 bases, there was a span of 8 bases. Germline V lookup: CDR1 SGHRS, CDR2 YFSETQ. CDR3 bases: TGCGCCAGCAGCTTGGCCACAGGACAAGAGACCCAGTACTTC. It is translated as CASSLATGQETQYF.

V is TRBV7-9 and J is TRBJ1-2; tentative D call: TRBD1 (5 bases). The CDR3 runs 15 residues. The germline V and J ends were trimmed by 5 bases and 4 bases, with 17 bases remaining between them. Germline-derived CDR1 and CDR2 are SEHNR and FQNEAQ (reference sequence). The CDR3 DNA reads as TGTGCCAGCAGCCTGCTGGGGGGATCGAGCTATGGCTACACCTTC. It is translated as CASSLLGGSSYGYTF.

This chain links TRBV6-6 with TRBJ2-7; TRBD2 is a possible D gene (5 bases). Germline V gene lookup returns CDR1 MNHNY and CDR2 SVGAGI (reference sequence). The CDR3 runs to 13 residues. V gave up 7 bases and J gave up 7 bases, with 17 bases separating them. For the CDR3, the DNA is TGTGCCAGCACGGAGGCAGCGGCTGGGGAGCAGTACTTC. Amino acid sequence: CASTEAAAGEQYF.

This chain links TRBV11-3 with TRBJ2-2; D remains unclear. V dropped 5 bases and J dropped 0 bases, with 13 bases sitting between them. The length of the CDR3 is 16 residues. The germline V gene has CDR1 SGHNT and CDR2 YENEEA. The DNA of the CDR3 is TGTGCCAGCAGCCCAATAACCAGTACGAACACCGGGGAGCTGTTTTTT. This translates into CASSPITSTNTGELFF.

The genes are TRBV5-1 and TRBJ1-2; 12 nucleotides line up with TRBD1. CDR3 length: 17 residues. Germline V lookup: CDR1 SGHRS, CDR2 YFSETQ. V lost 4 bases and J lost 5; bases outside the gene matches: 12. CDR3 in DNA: TGCGCCAGCAGCCCGGGACAGGGGGCCCTTCGTCCTTATGGCTACACCTTC. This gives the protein CASSPGQGALRPYGYTF.

The CDR3 nucleotides read TGTGCCAGCAGTTACCCCCCTCTGGGACAGGGGGCTGGAGAGCAGTTCTTC. Its protein is CASSYPPLGQGAGEQFF. The chain employs TRBV7-9 and TRBJ2-1, with TRBD1 matching 12 bases. The CDR3 spans 17 residues. V was pared by 6 bases and J by 10 bases, with 16 bases of the junction left unmatched. Germline V gene lookup returns CDR1 SEHNR and CDR2 FQNEAQ (reference sequence).

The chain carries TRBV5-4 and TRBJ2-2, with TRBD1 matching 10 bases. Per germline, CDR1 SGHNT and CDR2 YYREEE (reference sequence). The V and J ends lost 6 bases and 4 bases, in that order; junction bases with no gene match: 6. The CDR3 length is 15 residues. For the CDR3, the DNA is TGTGCCAGCACTGGGGACAGGGGTTCCACCGGGGAGCTGTTTTTT. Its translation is CASTGDRGSTGELFF.

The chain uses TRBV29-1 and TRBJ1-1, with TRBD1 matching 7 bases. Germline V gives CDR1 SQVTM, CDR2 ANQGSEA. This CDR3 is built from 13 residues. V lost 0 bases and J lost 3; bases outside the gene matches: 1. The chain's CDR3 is CSVEEGQYTEAFF. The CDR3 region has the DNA TGCAGCGTTGAAGAGGGACAGTACACTGAAGCTTTCTTT.

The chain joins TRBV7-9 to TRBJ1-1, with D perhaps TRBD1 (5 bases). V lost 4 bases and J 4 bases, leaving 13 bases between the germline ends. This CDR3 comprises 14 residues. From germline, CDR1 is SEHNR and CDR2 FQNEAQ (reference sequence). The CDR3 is CASSYPREGTEAFF. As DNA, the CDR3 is TGTGCCAGCAGCTATCCCAGGGAGGGCACTGAAGCTTTCTTT.

CDR3 coding DNA: TGTGCCAGCAGATCACTGGGGACAGTCAGGCACGGCTACACCTTC. Translated, it gives CASRSLGTVRHGYTF. The chain has TRBV6-5 and TRBJ1-2; 7 nucleotides align to TRBD1. Germline-derived CDR1 and CDR2 are MNHEY and SVGAGI. This CDR3 region has 15 residues. V lost 6 bases, J lost 8 bases, and 15 bases stayed unmatched.

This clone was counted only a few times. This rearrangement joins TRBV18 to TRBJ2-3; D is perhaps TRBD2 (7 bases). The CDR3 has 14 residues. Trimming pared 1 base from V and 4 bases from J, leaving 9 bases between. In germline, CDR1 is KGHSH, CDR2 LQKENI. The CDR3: CASSPRGGPDTQYF. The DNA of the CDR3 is TGTGCCAGCTCACCACGGGGGGGCCCAGATACGCAGTATTTT.

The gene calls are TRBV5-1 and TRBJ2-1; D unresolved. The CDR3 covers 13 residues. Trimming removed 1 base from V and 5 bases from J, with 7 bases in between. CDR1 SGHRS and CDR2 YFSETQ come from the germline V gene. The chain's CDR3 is CASSLSVDNEQFF. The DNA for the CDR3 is TGCGCCAGCAGCTTGTCCGTAGACAATGAGCAGTTCTTC.

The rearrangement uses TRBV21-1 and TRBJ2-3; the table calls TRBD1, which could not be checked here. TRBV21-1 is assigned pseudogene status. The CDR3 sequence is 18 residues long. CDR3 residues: CASKVTPSTLTQKDTQYF. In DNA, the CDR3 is TGTGCCAGCAAGGTCACGCCATCGACGCTAACACAGAAAGATACGCAGTATTTT.

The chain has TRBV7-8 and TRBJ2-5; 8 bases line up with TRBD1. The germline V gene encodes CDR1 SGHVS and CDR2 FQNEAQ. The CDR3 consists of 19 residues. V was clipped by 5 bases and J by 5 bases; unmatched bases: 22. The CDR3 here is CASSLYRTGTTSASETQYF. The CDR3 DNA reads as TGTGCCAGCAGCCTTTACCGGACAGGGACGACTAGTGCGAGCGAGACCCAGTACTTC.